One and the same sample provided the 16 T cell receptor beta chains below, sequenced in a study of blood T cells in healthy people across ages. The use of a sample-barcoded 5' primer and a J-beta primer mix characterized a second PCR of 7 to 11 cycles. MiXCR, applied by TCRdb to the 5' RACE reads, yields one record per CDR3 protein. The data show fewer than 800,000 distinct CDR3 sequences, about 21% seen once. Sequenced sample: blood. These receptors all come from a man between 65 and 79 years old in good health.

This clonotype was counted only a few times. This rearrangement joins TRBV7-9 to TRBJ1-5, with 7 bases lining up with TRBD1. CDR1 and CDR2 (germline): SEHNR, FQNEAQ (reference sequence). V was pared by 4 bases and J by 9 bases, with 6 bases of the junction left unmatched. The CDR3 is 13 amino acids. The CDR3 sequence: CASSSRQGGPQHF. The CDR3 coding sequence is TGTGCCAGCAGCTCAAGACAGGGAGGGCCCCAGCATTTT.

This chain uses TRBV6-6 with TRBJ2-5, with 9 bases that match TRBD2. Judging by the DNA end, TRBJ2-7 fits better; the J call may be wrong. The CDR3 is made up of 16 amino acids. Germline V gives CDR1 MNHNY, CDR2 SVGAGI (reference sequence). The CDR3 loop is CASSHGPSGISYEQYF. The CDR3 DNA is TGTGCCAGCAGCCACGGGCCTAGCGGGATCTCCTACGAGCAGTACTTC.

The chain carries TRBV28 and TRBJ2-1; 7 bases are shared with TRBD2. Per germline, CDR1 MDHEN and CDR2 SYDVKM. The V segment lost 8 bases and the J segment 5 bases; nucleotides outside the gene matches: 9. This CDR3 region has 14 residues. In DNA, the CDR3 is TGTGCCAGCGTCCGAGTGGGAGGGAACAATGAGCAGTTCTTC. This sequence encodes CASVRVGGNNEQFF.

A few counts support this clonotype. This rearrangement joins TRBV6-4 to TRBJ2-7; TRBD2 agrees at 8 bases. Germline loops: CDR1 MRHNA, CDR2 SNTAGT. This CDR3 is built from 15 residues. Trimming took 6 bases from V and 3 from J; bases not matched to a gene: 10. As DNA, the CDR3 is TGTGCCAGCAGCCCAGAGCGGGGGCCGGTCTACGAGCAGTACTTC. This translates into CASSPERGPVYEQYF.

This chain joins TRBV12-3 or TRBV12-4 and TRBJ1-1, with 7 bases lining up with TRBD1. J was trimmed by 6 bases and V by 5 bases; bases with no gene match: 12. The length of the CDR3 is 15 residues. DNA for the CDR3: TGTGCCAGCAGTCAAGCGACAGGGTGGGAGGCTGAAGCTTTCTTT. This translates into CASSQATGWEAEAFF.

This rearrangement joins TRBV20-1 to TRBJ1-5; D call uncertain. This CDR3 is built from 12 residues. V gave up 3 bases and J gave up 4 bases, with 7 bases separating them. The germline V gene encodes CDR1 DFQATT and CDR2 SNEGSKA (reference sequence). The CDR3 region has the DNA TGCAGTGCTAGGGCCAAGAATCAGCCCCAGCATTTT. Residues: CSARAKNQPQHF.

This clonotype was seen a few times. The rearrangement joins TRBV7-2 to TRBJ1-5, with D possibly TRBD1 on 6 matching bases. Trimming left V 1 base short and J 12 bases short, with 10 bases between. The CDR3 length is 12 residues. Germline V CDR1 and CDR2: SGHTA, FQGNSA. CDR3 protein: CASSLGQGNQHF. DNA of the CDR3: TGTGCCAGCAGCTTAGGGCAGGGGAACCAGCATTTT.

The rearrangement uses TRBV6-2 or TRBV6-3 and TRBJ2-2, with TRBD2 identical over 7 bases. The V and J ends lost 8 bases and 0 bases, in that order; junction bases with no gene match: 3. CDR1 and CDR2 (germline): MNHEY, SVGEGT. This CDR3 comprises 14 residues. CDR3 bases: TGTGCCAGCCGGACTAGTACGAACACCGGGGAGCTGTTTTTT. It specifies CASRTSTNTGELFF.

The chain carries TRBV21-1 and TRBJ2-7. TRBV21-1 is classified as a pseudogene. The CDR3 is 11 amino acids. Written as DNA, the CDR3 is TGTGCCAGCAACAGGGACTGCGAGCAGTACTTC. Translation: CASNRDCEQYF.

The CDR3: CASSNRGADEQYF. CDR3 in DNA: TGTGCCAGCAGCAATCGGGGCGCGGACGAGCAGTACTTC. V and J are TRBV3-1 and TRBJ2-5; tentatively, D is TRBD1 or TRBD2 (5 bases each). With the DNA end fitting TRBJ2-7 better, the J assignment may be wrong. Germline V CDR1 and CDR2: LGHDT, YNNKEL (reference sequence). The CDR3 is made up of 13 amino acids.

The CDR3: CASSIGTDKNIQYF. CDR3 DNA sequence: TGTGCCAGCAGTATCGGGACAGACAAAAACATTCAGTACTTC. This sequence joins TRBV12-3 or TRBV12-4 and TRBJ2-4; 7 bases fit TRBD1. V shed 5 bases and J 3 bases; nucleotides not matched to a gene: 4. This CDR3 region has 14 residues.

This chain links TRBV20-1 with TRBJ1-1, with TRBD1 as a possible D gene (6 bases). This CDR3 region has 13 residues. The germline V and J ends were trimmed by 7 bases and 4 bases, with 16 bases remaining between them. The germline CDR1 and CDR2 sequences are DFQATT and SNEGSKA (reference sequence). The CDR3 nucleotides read TGCAGTGTAAATCAGGGGCTTAGCACTGAAGCTTTCTTT. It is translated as CSVNQGLSTEAFF.

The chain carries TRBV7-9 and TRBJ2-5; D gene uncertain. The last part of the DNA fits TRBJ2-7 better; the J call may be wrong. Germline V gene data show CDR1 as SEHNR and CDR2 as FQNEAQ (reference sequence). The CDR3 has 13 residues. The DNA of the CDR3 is TGTGCCAGCAGCACTGAATCCCTCTACGAGCAGTACTTC. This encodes CASSTESLYEQYF.

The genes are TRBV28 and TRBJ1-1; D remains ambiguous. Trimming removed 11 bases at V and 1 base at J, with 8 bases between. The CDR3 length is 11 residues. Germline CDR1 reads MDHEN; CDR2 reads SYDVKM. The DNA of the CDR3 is TGTGCCTCGGCAGAGAACACTGAAGCTTTCTTT. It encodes CASAENTEAFF. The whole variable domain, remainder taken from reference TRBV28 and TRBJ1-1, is DVKVTQSSRYLVKRTGEKVFLECVQDMDHENMFWYRQDPGLGLRLIYFSYDVKMKEKGDIPEGYSVSREKKERFSLILESASTNQTSMYLCASAENTEAFFGQGTRLTVV.

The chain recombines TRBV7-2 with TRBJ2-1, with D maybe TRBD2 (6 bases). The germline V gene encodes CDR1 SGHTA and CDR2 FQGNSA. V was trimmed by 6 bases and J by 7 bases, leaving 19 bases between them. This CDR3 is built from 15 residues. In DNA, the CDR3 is TGTGCCAGCAGTTTACCGGGACTCGGGAAAAATGAGCAGTTCTTC. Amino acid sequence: CASSLPGLGKNEQFF.

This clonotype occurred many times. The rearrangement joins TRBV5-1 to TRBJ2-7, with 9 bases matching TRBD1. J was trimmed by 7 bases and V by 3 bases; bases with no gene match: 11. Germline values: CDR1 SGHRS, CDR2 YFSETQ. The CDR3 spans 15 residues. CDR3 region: CASSSYRGPREEQYF. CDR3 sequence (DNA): TGCGCCAGCAGCTCCTACAGGGGGCCCCGGGAAGAGCAGTACTTC.